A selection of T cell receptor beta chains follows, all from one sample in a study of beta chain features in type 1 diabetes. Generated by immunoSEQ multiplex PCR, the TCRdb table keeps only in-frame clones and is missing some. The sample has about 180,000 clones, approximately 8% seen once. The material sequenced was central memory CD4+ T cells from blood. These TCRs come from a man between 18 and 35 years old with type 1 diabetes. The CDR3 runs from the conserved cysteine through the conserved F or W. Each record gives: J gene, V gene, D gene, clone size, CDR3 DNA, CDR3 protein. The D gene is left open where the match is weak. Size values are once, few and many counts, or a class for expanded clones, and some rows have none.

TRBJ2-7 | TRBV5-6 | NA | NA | TGTGCCAGCAGCCGGGCCCAGGGCTACGAGCAGTACTTC | CASSRAQGYEQYF
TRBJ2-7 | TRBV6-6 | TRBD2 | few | TGTGCCAGCAAGGCGGGGGGGAGCTACGAGCAGTACTTC | CASKAGGSYEQYF
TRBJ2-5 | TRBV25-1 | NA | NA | TGTGCCAGCAGCCCTAGGTGGGGGGAAGAGACCCAGTACTTC | CASSPRWGEETQYF
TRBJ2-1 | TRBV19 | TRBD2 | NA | TGTGCCAGTAAGAGCGGGACTAGCGAGTATGAGCAGTTCTTC | CASKSGTSEYEQFF
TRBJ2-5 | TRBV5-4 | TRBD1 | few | TGTGCCAGCAGCTGGGGACAGGGCGGGGAGACCCAGTACTTC | CASSWGQGGETQYF
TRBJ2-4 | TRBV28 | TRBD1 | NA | TGTGCCAGCAGTCCACAGGGGACAGGATGGCGAAACATTCAGTACTTC | CASSPQGTGWRNIQYF
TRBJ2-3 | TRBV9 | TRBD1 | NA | TGTGCCAGCGGGGGACAGGGGGTGAGCACAGATACGCAGTATTTT | CASGGQGVSTDTQYF
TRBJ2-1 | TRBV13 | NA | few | TGTGCCAGCAGCCGCTTCCTGGGGGCCCATAATGAGCAGTTCTTC | CASSRFLGAHNEQFF
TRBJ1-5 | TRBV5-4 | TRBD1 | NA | TGCGCCAGCAGCCAAGATAGACAGGGCGGACAGCCCCAGCATTTT | CASSQDRQGGQPQHF
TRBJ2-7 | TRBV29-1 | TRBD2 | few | TGCAGCGTTGAAGCAGACGGGAGGGCCGTCCACGAGCAGTACTTC | CSVEADGRAVHEQYF
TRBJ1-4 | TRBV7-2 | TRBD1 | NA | TGTGCCAGCAGCCCCAGACAGGGTACGAAAAAACTGTTTTTT | CASSPRQGTKKLFF
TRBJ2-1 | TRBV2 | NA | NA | TGTGCCAGCAGTGAATGGCGGGAGCAGTTCTTC | CASSEWREQFF
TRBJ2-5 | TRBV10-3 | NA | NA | TGTGCCTCCCGGGGAGACGAGACCCAGTACTTC | CASRGDETQYF
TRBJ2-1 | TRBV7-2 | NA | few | TGTGCCAGCAGCTTAGATCAAGGAGGGTCTAGCTCCTACAATGAGCAGTTCTTC | CASSLDQGGSSSYNEQFF
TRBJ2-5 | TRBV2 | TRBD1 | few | TGTGCCAGCAGTGTCCGGACAGGGGGTGGAGAGACCCAGTACTTC | CASSVRTGGGETQYF
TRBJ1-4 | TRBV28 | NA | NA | TGTGCCAGCAGTTTAACCAAACGAAGCACAGGGCCTGGGCTGTTTTTT | CASSLTKRSTGPGLFF